This T cell receptor beta chain was observed in a study of blood T cell repertoires in COVID-19. Study as a whole: The United States, Italy and Spain provided the acute and convalescent COVID-19 samples.

With 7 bases removed from V and 7 bases from J, the gap between germline ends came to 13 bases. From germline, CDR1 is MGHDK and CDR2 SYGVNS. This CDR3 contains 12 residues. During active infection, Seattle patients enrolled and were then monitored through disease. Authors' analysis steps: Amplifying reference gene primers gave estimates of nucleated cell counts. Sequencing was performed with immunoSEQ multiplex PCR; in TCRdb, only in-frame clones are kept and a portion is missing. V and J calls plus clone size are reproduced from that table; the DNA served to infer D and trimming. Among about 250,000 clones listed, about 82% were seen once.

This clonotype was obtained from a woman older than 75 with COVID-19, enrolled during active disease. The sample taken for sequencing was peripheral blood. The rearrangement uses TRBV25-1 and TRBJ1-2, with D maybe TRBD1 (6 bases). CDR3 DNA: TGTGCCAGCACCCCAGGGGCGGGTGGCTACACCTTC. It codes for CASTPGAGGYTF.